The clone carrying this T cell receptor (beta chain) was recorded at least ten times. RNA transcripts were the template for amplifying TCR beta CDR3 regions. Researchers ran a first-round RT-PCR on the TCR CDR3 using the HTBI primer set. TCRdb independently ran MiXCR on the multiplex PCR reads; one entry per CDR3 protein. Here the sample spans under 350,000 distinct CDR3 sequences, approximately 22% being singletons. Germline V CDR1 and CDR2: MGHRA, YSYEKL. V gave up 1 base and J gave up 7 bases, with 17 bases separating them. The CDR3 consists of 15 residues. This entry comes from a study of T cells in Graves' hyperthyroidism and ophthalmopathy.

The TCR originated in a woman in her fifties or sixties with Graves' hyperthyroidism. The sequenced material came from blood. This chain links TRBV4-1 with TRBJ2-7; the D gene could be TRBD1 or TRBD2 (5 bases each). The CDR3 DNA is TGCGCCAGCAGCCAAGTGGGACGGAACCAAAAGGAGCAGTACTTC. Translation gives CASSQVGRNQKEQYF.